This TCR beta chain originates from a study of OX40 agonist ivuxolimab in advanced cancers. The overall study: Every 2 weeks, ivuxolimab was infused into the patients intravenously at between 0.01 and 10 mg/kg. Those enrolled were approximately 83% male, with a mean age of 60 years and ages from roughly 20 to 85.

To note about this clone: Its antigen remains unidentified.

Findings and caveats of the study: Some patients who did not respond also had low normalized T-cell clonal expansion.

Profiled with immunoSEQ multiplex PCR; TCRdb holds only in-frame clones, not every one. The data show about 58,000 clones, 70% to 90% seen once. Autoimmune disease history or systemic immunosuppression disqualified patients. The germline gives CDR1 SGHRS, CDR2 YFSETQ. The CDR3 contains 15 residues. V was cut by 4 bases and J by 8 bases, with 16 bases left in between. This receptor was taken from an adult with an advanced solid tumor such as melanoma, head and neck, liver or kidney cancer. This specimen was CD4+ or CD8+ T cells sorted from blood, taken in a trial of the OX40 agonist ivuxolimab. The chain employs TRBV5-1 and TRBJ1-6; TRBD1 is a possible D gene (5 bases). The CDR3 bases are TGCGCCAGCAGCATATCAGGGAGTGATCATTCACCCCTCCACTTT. Its protein is CASSISGSDHSPLHF.